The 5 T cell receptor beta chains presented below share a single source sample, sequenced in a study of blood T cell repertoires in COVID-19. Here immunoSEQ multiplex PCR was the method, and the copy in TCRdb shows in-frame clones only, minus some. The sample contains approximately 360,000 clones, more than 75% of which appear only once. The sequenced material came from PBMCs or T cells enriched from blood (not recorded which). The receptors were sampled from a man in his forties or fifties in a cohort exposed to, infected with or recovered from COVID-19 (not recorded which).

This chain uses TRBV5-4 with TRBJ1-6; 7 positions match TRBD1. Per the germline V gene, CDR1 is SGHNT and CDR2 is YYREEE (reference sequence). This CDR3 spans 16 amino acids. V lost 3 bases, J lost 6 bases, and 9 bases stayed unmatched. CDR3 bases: TGTGCCAGCAGCTCAAATCGACAGGGATCTAATTCACCCCTCCACTTT. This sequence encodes CASSSNRQGSNSPLHF.

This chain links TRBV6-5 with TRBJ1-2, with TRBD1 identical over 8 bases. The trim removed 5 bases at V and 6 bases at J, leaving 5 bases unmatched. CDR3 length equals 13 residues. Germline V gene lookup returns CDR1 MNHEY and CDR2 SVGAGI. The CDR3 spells CASSPTGGNGYTF. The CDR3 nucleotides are TGTGCCAGCAGTCCAACAGGGGGTAATGGCTACACCTTC.

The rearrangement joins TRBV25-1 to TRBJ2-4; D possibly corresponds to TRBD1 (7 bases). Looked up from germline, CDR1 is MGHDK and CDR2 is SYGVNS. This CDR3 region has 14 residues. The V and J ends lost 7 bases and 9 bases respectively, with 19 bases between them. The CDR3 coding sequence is TGTGCCAGCACCAAGACAGGGTCCGGGGGCATTCAGTACTTC. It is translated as CASTKTGSGGIQYF.

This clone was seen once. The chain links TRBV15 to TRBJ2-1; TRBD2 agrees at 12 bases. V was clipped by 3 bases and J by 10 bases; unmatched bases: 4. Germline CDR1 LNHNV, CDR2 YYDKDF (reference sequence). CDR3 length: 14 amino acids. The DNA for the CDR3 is TGTGCCACCAGCAGGGAGCTAGCGGGAGGGGAGCAGTTCTTC. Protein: CATSRELAGGEQFF.

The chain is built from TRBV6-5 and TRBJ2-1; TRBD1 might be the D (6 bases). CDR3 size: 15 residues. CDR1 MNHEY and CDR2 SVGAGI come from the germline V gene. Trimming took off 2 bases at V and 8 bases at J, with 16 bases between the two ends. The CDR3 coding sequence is TGTGCCAGCAGTTACCCCAGGGGCTACTTAGATGAGCAGTTCTTC. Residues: CASSYPRGYLDEQFF.